This T cell receptor beta chain was documented in a study of early T cells in non-severe SARS-CoV-2 infection. Overall study context: Bulk RNA isolated from unsorted whole blood underwent sequencing; chains were not paired.

The CDR3 loop spans 13 amino acids. The table lists this clonotype with a few counts. Antigen specificity is unknown. An end of the junction differs from the germline gene, which may be a read error. Study conclusions and caveats: Anti-spike CD8 responses were favored in VDJdb matching, and private and CD4 specificities were missed.

TCRdb passed the 5' RACE reads through MiXCR, listing each CDR3 protein once. The table shows about 61,000 distinct CDR3 sequences, with roughly a tenth occurring only once. The chain recombines TRBV12-3 or TRBV12-4 with TRBJ2-2; D possibly corresponds to TRBD2 (6 bases). The sequence was obtained from an adult who was a healthcare worker with PCR-confirmed SARS-CoV-2 infection or an uninfected control (not recorded which). The sequenced sample consisted of whole blood. CDR3 amino acids: CASRGDWAGELFF. CDR3 DNA sequence: TGTGCCAGCAGAGGGGACTGGGCCGGGGAGCTTTTTTTT.